This entry describes one T cell receptor (beta chain). Its target is not known. From germline, CDR1 is SGHNT and CDR2 YENEEA. The CDR3 covers 15 residues. Trimming took 5 bases from V and 5 from J; bases not matched to a gene: 7. The data were taken from a study of OX40 agonist ivuxolimab in advanced cancers. Looking at the study overall: At doses from 0.01 to 10 mg/kg, patients were given intravenous ivuxolimab every 2 weeks. Whole-study findings and limits: Expanded clones were, on average, more numerous among CD8+ T cells than CD4+.

Autoimmune disease history or systemic immunosuppression led to patients being barred. Samples of blood were obtained at baseline, on cycle 4 day 1, and on cycle 7 day 1. Clones were sequenced by immunoSEQ multiplex PCR, and TCRdb holds only the in-frame ones, with some missing. The repertoire includes about 91,000 clones, approximately 81% of them detected once, and roughly 1.1% sits in the top ten. The sample here was CD4+ or CD8+ T cells sorted from blood, taken in a trial of the OX40 agonist ivuxolimab. The clonotype originates from an adult with an advanced solid tumor such as melanoma, head and neck, liver or kidney cancer. The chain carries TRBV11-3 and TRBJ2-1, with 9 bases identical to TRBD2. The CDR3 loop is CASSPGERGDNEQFF. The CDR3 DNA sequence: TGTGCCAGCAGCCCCGGGGAGCGGGGGGACAATGAGCAGTTCTTC.